These T cell receptor beta chains were read from a single sample in a study of blood T cell repertoires in COVID-19. TCRdb's copy holds only in-frame clones and misses some; the assay was immunoSEQ multiplex PCR. The data show 130,000 to 150,000 clones, under 85% seen once. Sequencing was performed on peripheral blood. The receptors derive from a man between 45 and 60 years old with active or convalescent COVID-19. The conserved cysteine and the conserved F or W are not part of the CDR3 here. Fields, in order: V gene, J gene, CDR3 protein.

>TRBV4-1|TRBJ2-4
ASSQDRGLGNIQY
>TRBV6-6|TRBJ1-6
ASSSRDRGNSPLH
>TRBV11-3|TRBJ2-2
ASSSLGELF
>TRBV19|TRBJ2-2
APTGTFNTGELF
>TRBV7-8|TRBJ2-1
ASSFLASGYNEQF
>TRBV12-3/TRBV12-4|TRBJ1-1
ASSPSDREAF
>TRBV12-3/TRBV12-4|TRBJ1-2
ASRPTAETGYT
>TRBV28|TRBJ1-6
ASKPSGINSPLH
>TRBV11-3|TRBJ2-3
ASSLDRGGRSTDTQY
>TRBV7-2|TRBJ2-5
ASSRGLAGPDEETQY
>TRBV7-2|TRBJ2-7
ASSLAETTTEQY